The clone carrying this T cell receptor beta chain was seen a few times. The data are from a study of blood T cell repertoires in COVID-19. Study-wide context: The United States, Italy and Spain were the sources of the acute and convalescent COVID-19 samples.

Clones were sequenced by immunoSEQ multiplex PCR, and TCRdb holds only the in-frame ones, with some missing. The sample lists 50,000 to 65,000 clones; 72% were seen once. The specimen sequenced was peripheral blood. This clonotype was sampled from a woman in her sixties or seventies with COVID-19, enrolled during active disease.

The CDR3 reads CASSSAGWDSPLHF. CDR3 sequence (DNA): TGTGCCAGCAGCTCAGCGGGGTGGGATTCACCCCTCCACTTT. This sequence joins TRBV5-6 and TRBJ1-6; no clear D. V lost 3 bases and J 8 bases, leaving 12 bases between the germline ends. Germline CDR1 and CDR2: SGHDT and YYEEEE. This CDR3 contains 14 residues.